This is a list of T cell receptor beta chains from one sample in a study of T-cell memory formation after mild COVID-19. TCRdb itself ran the 5' RACE reads through MiXCR, one entry per CDR3 protein. The sample lists some 210,000 distinct CDR3 sequences, approximately 20% occurring once. Sequencing input: PBMCs or a T cell subset sorted from them (not recorded which). These receptor sequences come from an adult woman who had mild COVID-19 (a few samples of this study predate the infection). Cell type and time point are not known. CDR3s include the opening cysteine and the closing phenylalanine or tryptophan. D genes are given only for firm matches. Not all rows give a size; the values are once, few, many and, for expanded clones, a class.

>many|TRBD2|TRBV20-1|TRBJ2-1
TGCAGTGCTAGTAGCGGGAGAGGTCGCGGTGATGAGCAGTTCTTC
CSASSGRGRGDEQFF
>-|TRBD2|TRBV7-6|TRBJ2-2
TGTGCCAGCAGCTTACTAGCGGGAGGGCAACCGCCAAACACCGGGGAGCTGTTTTTT
CASSLLAGGQPPNTGELFF
>once|-|TRBV6-5|TRBJ1-3
TGTGCCAGCAGTTACTCGGGGGGGCCCGGAAACACCATATATTTT
CASSYSGGPGNTIYF
>-|-|TRBV3-1|TRBJ1-1
TGTGCCAGCAGCCAAGGTCTGCAACCCTTCTTT
CASSQGLQPFF
>few|TRBD1|TRBV6-2/TRBV6-3|TRBJ1-2
TGTGCCAGCAGACGGACAGGGGATCCCTATGGCTACACCTTC
CASRRTGDPYGYTF
>few|-|TRBV7-2|TRBJ1-4
TGTGCCAGCAGCTTAGCTGCCCTTCGTTACTCAACTAATGAAAAACTGTTTTTT
CASSLAALRYSTNEKLFF
>few|-|TRBV19|TRBJ2-2
TGTGCCACCGCGTGGGCTAGCGTCCCTTTCCCCGGGGAGCTGTTTTTT
CATAWASVPFPGELFF
>-|-|TRBV7-2|TRBJ2-2
TGTGCCAGCAGCTTCCTAACCCGGGGGTCCGGGGAGCTGTTTTTT
CASSFLTRGSGELFF
>-|-|TRBV12-3/TRBV12-4|TRBJ2-5
TGTGCCAGCAGTTTGCCTCCGGAGACCCAGTACTTC
CASSLPPETQYF
>-|-|TRBV7-8|TRBJ2-3
TGTGCCAGCAGCTTTTGGGCCGGGAGCACAGATACGCAGTATTTT
CASSFWAGSTDTQYF
>-|TRBD2|TRBV20-1|TRBJ2-7
TGCAGTGCTCAGGGGGGACTAGCGAGCTACGAGCAGTACTTC
CSAQGGLASYEQYF
>many|-|TRBV7-8|TRBJ2-1
TGTGCCAGCAGCGATTCAATAGGGCGGCGCTCCTACAATGAGCAGTTCTTC
CASSDSIGRRSYNEQFF
>few|-|TRBV5-1|TRBJ1-1
TGCGCCAGCAGCTTGGATATGGGTAGGACTGAAGCTTTCTTT
CASSLDMGRTEAFF
>-|TRBD2|TRBV12-3/TRBV12-4|TRBJ2-3
TGTGCCAGCTCTCGAAGCGGGGGGACAGATACGCAGTATTTT
CASSRSGGTDTQYF
>-|TRBD1|TRBV10-3|TRBJ2-2
TGTGCCACCTCGGGACAGGGATCGAAAGCCGGGGAGCTGTTTTTT
CATSGQGSKAGELFF
>-|-|TRBV3-1|TRBJ2-5
TGTGCCAGCAGCCAATCCGGCGAGACCCAGTACTTC
CASSQSGETQYF
>-|-|TRBV12-3/TRBV12-4|TRBJ2-3
TGTGCCAGCAGTTTGGGCCTCACTGGCACAGATACGCAGTATTTT
CASSLGLTGTDTQYF
>-|TRBD1|TRBV18|TRBJ2-7
TGTGCCAGCTCACCGGTCGGACAGGGGGCAGGCGAGCAGTACTTC
CASSPVGQGAGEQYF
>once|-|TRBV5-4|TRBJ2-1
TGTGCCAGCAGCGGTCCCGGAGGGGAGTACAATGAGCAGTTCTTC
CASSGPGGEYNEQFF
>-|-|TRBV24-1|TRBJ1-2
TGTGCCACCAGTGATGGACACGGGAGTAAGGGCTACACCTTC
CATSDGHGSKGYTF
>few|-|TRBV20-1|TRBJ1-5
TGCAGTGCTAACGTAGACCCAAATCAGCCCCAGCATTTT
CSANVDPNQPQHF
>-|-|TRBV3-1|TRBJ2-7
TGTGCCAGCAGCCCCGGACTCAGCTCCTACGAGCAGTACTTC
CASSPGLSSYEQYF
>few|TRBD1|TRBV5-6|TRBJ2-3
TGTGCCAGCAGCTCGCTCCCGGGACAGGGACCCCTTAGCACAGATACGCAGTATTTT
CASSSLPGQGPLSTDTQYF
>-|-|TRBV2|TRBJ1-1
TGTGCCAGCAGGACACAGGGTATGGCTGAAGCTTTCTTT
CASRTQGMAEAFF
>few|-|TRBV5-6|TRBJ2-5
TGTGCCAGCAGCCCCCGGCGAGGACTGTGGGGACAAGAGACCCAGTACTTC
CASSPRRGLWGQETQYF
>-|-|TRBV20-1|TRBJ2-1
TGCAGTGCTAGAAAGAACTCCTACAATGAGCAGTTCTTC
CSARKNSYNEQFF
>many|-|TRBV4-1|TRBJ1-4
TGCGCCAGCAGCCAAGATTATGAGACTAATGAAAAACTGTTTTTT
CASSQDYETNEKLFF
>-|-|TRBV20-1|TRBJ2-7
TGCAGTGCTAGTGCGGACCGATACGAGCAGTACTTC
CSASADRYEQYF
>-|-|TRBV24-1|TRBJ2-2
TGTGCCACCAGTGATTCGGACACAAGTGGGACCGGGGAGCTGTTTTTT
CATSDSDTSGTGELFF
>-|-|TRBV18|TRBJ2-1
TGTGCCAGCTCACCACTCCCGCAGGGAACCTACAATGAGCAGTTCTTC
CASSPLPQGTYNEQFF
>few|-|TRBV7-2|TRBJ2-5
TGTGCCAGCAGCTTAGCGCTGAGGGGAGAGACCCAGTACTTC
CASSLALRGETQYF
>few|-|TRBV24-1|TRBJ1-5
TGTGCCACCAGTGATTACTGGTCCAATCAGCCCCAGCATTTT
CATSDYWSNQPQHF
>few|-|TRBV6-2/TRBV6-3|TRBJ2-7
TGTGCCTTAAGGAGAGGAAGCTCCTACGAGCAGTACTTC
CALRRGSSYEQYF
>few|-|TRBV7-8|TRBJ1-2
TGTGCCAGCAGCTTGTCGCTTCCCGGGGGGTATGGCTACACCTTC
CASSLSLPGGYGYTF
>-|-|TRBV13|TRBJ1-1
TGTGCCAGCACCCTAACTAGGGCAGGACGGGCTTTCTTT
CASTLTRAGRAFF
>few|TRBD1|TRBV4-1|TRBJ1-5
TGCGCCAGCAGCCCTGGGACAGCCCATCAGCCCCAGCATTTT
CASSPGTAHQPQHF
>-|-|TRBV29-1|TRBJ2-3
TGCAGCGTTGGTAGGAGGGCAGGGGGGACAGATACGCAGTATTTT
CSVGRRAGGTDTQYF
>-|-|TRBV6-5|TRBJ1-1
TGTGCCAGCAGAAGACAGTCGAACACTGAAGCTTTCTTT
CASRRQSNTEAFF
>few|-|TRBV7-2|TRBJ1-2
TGTGCCAGCAGCTTAGAGTCAGGGTTGGGCTATGGCTACACCTTC
CASSLESGLGYGYTF
>-|-|TRBV5-1|TRBJ2-5
TGCGCCAGCAGCACGACCGGAGCGGAGACCCAGTACTTC
CASSTTGAETQYF
>-|TRBD2|TRBV4-3|TRBJ2-7
TGCGCCAGCAGCCAACTTATAGCGGGAGGTAATTACGAGCAGTACTTC
CASSQLIAGGNYEQYF
>-|-|TRBV7-8|TRBJ2-7
TGTGCCAGCAGCTTAGCGGTTGGGCGGAGCTCCTACGAGCAGTACTTC
CASSLAVGRSSYEQYF
>-|-|TRBV20-1|TRBJ2-7
TGCAGTGCTCCCGCGGTAGGGGAGCCCTCCTACGAGCAGTACTTC
CSAPAVGEPSYEQYF
>few|-|TRBV24-1|TRBJ2-1
TGTGCCACCAGGGCAGGGGTTGACAATGAGCAGTTCTTC
CATRAGVDNEQFF
>-|TRBD1|TRBV12-3/TRBV12-4|TRBJ2-2
TGTGCCAGCAGTCCGGGACAGGGTTATGTCGGCACCGGGGAGCTGTTTTTT
CASSPGQGYVGTGELFF
>-|TRBD2|TRBV12-3/TRBV12-4|TRBJ2-3
TGTGCCAGCAGTCAGACTAGCGGGGGGGTCACAGATACGCAGTATTTT
CASSQTSGGVTDTQYF
>few|-|TRBV18|TRBJ1-2
TGTGCCAGCTCACCGCAGGGTGTTAACTATGGCTACACCTTC
CASSPQGVNYGYTF
>-|TRBD1|TRBV7-3|TRBJ2-3
TGTGCCAGCAGCCCTCCGGGACAGACGGATACGCAGTATTTT
CASSPPGQTDTQYF
>few|-|TRBV7-9|TRBJ2-3
TGTGCCAGCAGCTCCCTTGGTACCACAGATACGCAGTATTTT
CASSSLGTTDTQYF
>-|-|TRBV5-5|TRBJ1-2
TGTGCCAGCAGACCAGGACAGCATGCTTATGGCTACACCTTC
CASRPGQHAYGYTF
>many|-|TRBV7-2|TRBJ2-1
TGTGCCAGCAGCCCCGGGGCTAGCCCCTACAATGAGCAGTTCTTC
CASSPGASPYNEQFF
>-|TRBD2|TRBV20-1|TRBJ2-1
TGCAGTGCTACCGGGACTAGCGTACTTGAGCAGTTCTTC
CSATGTSVLEQFF
>few|-|TRBV5-5|TRBJ2-3
TGTGCCAGCAGCTTGGACCCAGATACGCAGTATTTT
CASSLDPDTQYF
>-|TRBD1|TRBV12-3/TRBV12-4|TRBJ2-5
TGTGCCAGCAGTATACTGCCAGGGACAGGCCGGGGAGAGACCCAGTACTTC
CASSILPGTGRGETQYF
>-|TRBD1|TRBV19|TRBJ1-2
TGTGCCAGTAGCCGGACAGGGACCAACTATGGCTACACCTTC
CASSRTGTNYGYTF